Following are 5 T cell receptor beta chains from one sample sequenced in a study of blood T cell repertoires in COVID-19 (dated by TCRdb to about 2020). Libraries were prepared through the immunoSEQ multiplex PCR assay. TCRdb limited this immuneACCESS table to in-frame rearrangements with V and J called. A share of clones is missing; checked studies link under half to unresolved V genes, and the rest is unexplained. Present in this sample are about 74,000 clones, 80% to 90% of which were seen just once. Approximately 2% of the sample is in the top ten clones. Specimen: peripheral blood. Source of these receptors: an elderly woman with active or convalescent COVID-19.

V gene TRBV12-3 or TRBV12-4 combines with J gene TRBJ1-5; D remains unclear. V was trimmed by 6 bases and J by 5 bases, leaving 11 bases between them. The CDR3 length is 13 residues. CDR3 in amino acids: CASSQIVDQPQHF. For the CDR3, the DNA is TGTGCCAGCAGCCAAATAGTGGATCAGCCCCAGCATTTT.

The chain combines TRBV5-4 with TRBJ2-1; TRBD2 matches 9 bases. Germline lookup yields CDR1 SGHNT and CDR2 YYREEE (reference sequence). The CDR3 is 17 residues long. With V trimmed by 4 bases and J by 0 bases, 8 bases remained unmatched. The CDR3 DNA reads TGTGCCAGCAGCCTTTCCCGTAGCGGGAGCTCCTACAATGAGCAGTTCTTC. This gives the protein CASSLSRSGSSYNEQFF.

The CDR3 region is CASSLYLTSEHGGTDTQYF. Written as DNA, the CDR3 is TGTGCCAGCAGCTTGTATCTTACTAGCGAACATGGCGGCACAGATACGCAGTATTTT. The V and J genes are TRBV5-8 and TRBJ2-3, with 7 bases identical to TRBD2. Trimming cost V 1 base and J 1 base; bases outside gene matches: 15. The CDR3 has 19 amino acids. Germline CDR1 SGHTS, CDR2 YDEGEE.

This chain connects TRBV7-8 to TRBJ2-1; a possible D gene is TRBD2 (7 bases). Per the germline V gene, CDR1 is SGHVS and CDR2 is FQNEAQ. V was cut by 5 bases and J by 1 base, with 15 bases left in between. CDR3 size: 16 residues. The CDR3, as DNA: TGTGCCAGCAGCCCCGGGGGGCGGGGGTCCTACAATGAGCAGTTCTTC. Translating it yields CASSPGGRGSYNEQFF.

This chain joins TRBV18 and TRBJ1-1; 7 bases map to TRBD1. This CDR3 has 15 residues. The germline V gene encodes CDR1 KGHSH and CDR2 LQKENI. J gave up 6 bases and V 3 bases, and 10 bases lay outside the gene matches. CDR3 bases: TGTGCCAGCTCACCGGGACAGCTCCCTTTGGCTGAAGCTTTCTTT. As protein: CASSPGQLPLAEAFF.